The present TCR beta chain was sequenced within a study of immune evolution from preneoplasia to lung adenocarcinoma. The study's findings and limits: Clonality was highest in normal lung, lower in later-stage lesions apparently.

Remarks on this clone: Its antigen is as yet unknown.

The germline CDR1 and CDR2 sequences are SNHLY and FYNNEI. The CDR3 is 18 amino acids. The V end was cut by 3 bases, the J end by 0 bases, with 15 bases between. TCRdb's copy holds only in-frame clones and misses some; the assay was immunoSEQ multiplex PCR. The repertoire holds 8,000 or so clones, with approximately 82% as singletons. The V gene is TRBV2, the J gene TRBJ2-6; D call uncertain. The clonotype comes from a donor older than 65 with lung adenocarcinoma. Specimen: FFPE minimally invasive lung adenocarcinoma tissue. CDR3 bases: TGTGCCAGCAGTGATGGTTGGGGTTCTATCTCTGGGGCCAACGTCCTGACTTTC. Protein product: CASSDGWGSISGANVLTF.